The 16 T cell receptor beta chains presented below share a single source sample, sequenced in a study of CD8+ T cells in alopecia areata. Extraction of RNA preceded its reverse transcription into cDNA, which served as the sequencing template. Profiled with immunoSEQ multiplex PCR; TCRdb holds only in-frame clones, not every one. The table lists around 110,000 clones, with no singletons. The sample taken for sequencing was lesional skin. The source is a C3H/HeJ mouse with alopecia areata. Strain haplotype (MHC): H2-k.

Remarks on this clone: The genes are named according to mouse. The read gets to within 4 residues of the CDR3 end, and the germline J gene fills in the rest. V and J are TRBV13-3 and TRBJ2-3, with D tentatively TRBD1 (5 bases). This CDR3 spans 15 amino acids. Trimming cost V 2 bases and J 0 bases, with 10 bases left between them. CDR1 is NNHDY, CDR2 SYVADS, per germline. CDR3 DNA (partial): TGTGCCAGCAGTGAGGACATTACTAGTGCAGAA. It translates to CASSEDITSAE. Given in full, the CDR3 is CASSEDITSAETLYF.

This clone has just a few counts. The listed genes are named as in mouse. The read gets to within 4 residues of the CDR3 end, and the germline J gene fills in the rest. The chain has TRBV13-1 and TRBJ1-1, with 10 bases lining up with TRBD1. Germline V gives CDR1 NSHNY, CDR2 SYGAGN. The CDR3 runs 13 residues. The covered CDR3 bases are TGTGCCAGCAGTGATGGGGACAGGGGA. It translates to CASSDGDRG. The whole CDR3 region reads CASSDGDRGEVFF.

This clone has a count of ten or more. Gene and germline names: mouse. The sequenced fragment ends 4 residues before the CDR3 boundary, so the rest is inferred from the germline J gene. The rearrangement uses TRBV13-3 and TRBJ2-1; D is ambiguous. V lost 7 bases, J lost 1 base, and 6 bases lay in between. This CDR3 is built from 12 residues. From germline, CDR1 is NNHDY and CDR2 SYVADS. The covered CDR3 bases are TGTGCCAGCGCTGGCAACTATGCT. The encoded protein is CASAGNYA. The CDR3 reads in full as CASAGNYAEQFF.

As to this clone: Mouse germline and gene names are used. Read data end 4 residues before the CDR3 end; the end is taken from the germline J gene. The same CDR3 is also encoded by other DNA sequences in this sample. This rearrangement joins TRBV13-3 to TRBJ1-2, with D possibly being TRBD1 (6 bases). This CDR3 spans 15 amino acids. Per the germline V gene, CDR1 is NNHDY and CDR2 is SYVADS. V lost 0 bases and J lost 4, with 13 bases in between. This CDR3 is CASSDARGAGSDYTF. The CDR3 bases that were read are TGTGCCAGCAGTGATGCACGGGGGGCAGGCTCC.

On this clone itself: Gene names follow the mouse nomenclature. The CDR3 goes on 4 residues after the read ends, and that part is filled in from the germline J gene. The V gene is TRBV19, the J gene TRBJ2-1; 9 bases match TRBD2. In germline, CDR1 is FNHDT, CDR2 SITEND (reference sequence). This CDR3 is 14 amino acids long. Incomplete CDR3 DNA: TGTGCCAGCAGTCCGGGACTGGGAGGAGCT. Its protein product is CASSPGLGGA. The entire CDR3 protein reads CASSPGLGGAEQFF. The whole variable domain, remainder taken from reference TRBV19 and TRBJ2-1, is GGIITQTPKFLIGQEGQKLTLKCQQNFNHDTMYWYRQDSGKGLRLIYYSITENDLQKGDLSEGYDASREKKSSFSLTVTSAQKNEMAVFLCASSPGLGGAEQFFGPGTRLTVL.

This clone has a handful of counts. Gene names denote mouse genes. The read falls 4 residues short of the CDR3 end, and the missing part is taken from the germline J gene. The V call is TRBV19, the J call TRBJ2-4; tentatively, D is TRBD2 (6 bases). From germline, CDR1 is FNHDT and CDR2 SITEND (reference sequence). CDR3 size: 16 residues. With 0 bases removed from V and 0 bases from J, the gap between germline ends came to 11 bases. CDR3 sequence: CASSIASWGSQNTLYF. CDR3 DNA, as far as it was read: TGTGCCAGCAGTATAGCTAGCTGGGGAAGTCAAAAC.

Regarding this clone: Mouse gene names apply. The missing CDR3 end, 4 residues past where the read stops, is filled in from the germline J gene. V and J are TRBV16 and TRBJ2-5, with 9 positions matching TRBD2. J was trimmed by 1 base and V by 1 base; bases with no gene match: 6. The CDR3 covers 17 residues. Per the germline V gene, CDR1 is SGHSA and CDR2 is FRNQAP. CDR3 loop: CASSLVWGGADQDTQYF. The CDR3 bases that were read are TGTGCAAGCAGCTTAGTGTGGGGGGGCGCGGACCAAGAC.

On this clone: Mouse germline and gene names are used. The observed sequence ends 4 residues before the CDR3 terminus, with the missing tail filled in from the germline J gene. V gene TRBV13-3 combines with J gene TRBJ1-4; 9 nucleotides align to TRBD1. From germline, CDR1 is NNHDY and CDR2 SYVADS. The CDR3 totals 14 residues. Incomplete CDR3 DNA: TGTGCCAGCAGTGCGGGACAGGGTGGCGAA. It translates to CASSAGQGGE. The complete CDR3 sequence is CASSAGQGGERLFF.

The table lists this clone with a few counts. Mouse gene names and germline throughout. The read ends 4 residues before the CDR3 terminus; that terminus is restored from the germline J gene. The same CDR3 arises from other DNA sequences in this sample as well. The rearrangement joins TRBV17 to TRBJ2-5, with D tentatively TRBD1 (5 bases). There are 14 residues in the CDR3. Germline CDR1 is MNHDT and CDR2 is YYDKIL. CDR3 DNA, as far as it was read: TGTGCTAGCAGTAGACGGCAGGGCGGAGAC. Translation: CASSRRQGGD. The entire CDR3 sequence reads CASSRRQGGDTQYF.

In its sample, this clone was seen a few times. Here the gene names and germline are mouse. The sample carries other DNA sequences with the same CDR3. CDR3 DNA, as far as it was read: TGCACCTGCAGTGCGGGGGACAGGGGGCAAGAC. Translation: CTCSAGDRGQD. The full CDR3 protein is CTCSAGDRGQDTQYF. The rearrangement uses TRBV1 and TRBJ2-5; TRBD1 agrees at 11 bases. The sequence runs out 4 residues before the end of the CDR3; the remainder is reconstructed from the germline J gene. This CDR3 comprises 15 residues. V shed 3 bases, J shed 3 bases, and the junction held 2 bases outside the gene matches. In germline, CDR1 is NSQYPW, CDR2 LRSPGD (reference sequence).

This clone was picked up a small number of times. The gene names given are mouse names. The read ends 4 residues before the CDR3 terminus; that terminus is restored from the germline J gene. This chain links TRBV13-1 with TRBJ1-4, with D maybe TRBD1 (5 bases). The V and J ends lost 3 bases and 3 bases respectively, with 9 bases between them. The CDR3 has 14 amino acids. Germline CDR1 NSHNY, CDR2 SYGAGN. The CDR3 loop is CASSVRETNERLFF. CDR3 DNA (partial): TGTGCCAGCAGTGTCAGGGAGACCAACGAA.

Turning to this clone: Gene names follow the mouse nomenclature. From the germline J gene comes the end of the CDR3, since the read stops 4 residues before it. The chain has TRBV13-2 and TRBJ2-7; TRBD2 aligns across 10 bases. This CDR3 has 15 amino acids. CDR1 NNHNN and CDR2 SYGAGS come from the germline V gene (reference sequence). The part of the CDR3 DNA that was read is TGTGCCAGCGGTGAAGGGACTGGGGCCCTATAT. Its translation: CASGEGTGALY. The complete CDR3 sequence is CASGEGTGALYEQYF.

In this sample, this clone turned up a few times. The germline and genes are mouse ones. The read ends 4 residues early relative to the CDR3; the germline J gene fills the gap. The rearrangement uses TRBV13-1 and TRBJ1-1; D uncertain. From germline, CDR1 is NSHNY and CDR2 SYGAGN. This CDR3 has 14 amino acids. V lost 0 bases, J lost 0 bases, and 6 bases lay in between. CDR3 DNA (partial): TGTGCCAGCAGTGATGACATACCAAACACA. Its translation: CASSDDIPNT. The full CDR3 protein reads CASSDDIPNTEVFF.

This clone has only a few counts. Here the gene names and germline are mouse. The observed sequence ends 4 residues before the CDR3 terminus, with the missing tail filled in from the germline J gene. The chain is built from TRBV13-3 and TRBJ2-5; TRBD1 matches at 8 bases. This CDR3 has 14 amino acids. The germline gives CDR1 NNHDY, CDR2 SYVADS. The CDR3 loop reads CASSDAQGADTQYF. Partial CDR3 DNA: TGTGCCAGCAGTGATGCGCAGGGGGCAGAC.

A note on this clone: Gene names refer to mouse genes. The CDR3 end lies 4 residues beyond the end of the read and is filled in from the germline J gene. The chain combines TRBV13-2 with TRBJ2-2; no definite D call. This CDR3 region has 12 residues. Germline values: CDR1 NNHNN, CDR2 SYGAGS (reference sequence). Trimming stripped 8 bases from V and 0 bases from J, with 5 bases between. The DNA read from the CDR3 is TGTGCCAGAGACACAAACACCGGG. Protein sequence: CARDTNTG. The complete CDR3 reads CARDTNTGQLYF.

This clone was observed a handful of times. Mouse names are used for the genes. The read terminates 4 residues before the CDR3 end, so the remaining end is supplied by the germline J gene. V usage is TRBV1 and J usage is TRBJ2-1; D gene uncertain. The CDR3 totals 15 residues. Trimming left V 0 bases short and J 1 base short, with 7 bases between. Per germline, CDR1 NSQYPW and CDR2 LRSPGD (reference sequence). The CDR3 is CTCSAEGFNYAEQFF. The covered CDR3 bases are TGCACCTGCAGTGCAGAGGGGTTCAACTATGCT.